The 18 T cell receptor beta chains given below trace back to one sample, sequenced in a study of OX40 agonist ivuxolimab in advanced cancers. The method was immunoSEQ multiplex PCR; TCRdb's version includes in-frame clones alone and lacks a portion of them. This sample has some 14,000 clones; about 83% occur once, and the top ten carry roughly 6.3%. Sequences were derived from CD4+ or CD8+ T cells sorted from blood, sampled in a trial of the OX40 agonist ivuxolimab. The receptors were sampled from an adult with an advanced solid tumor such as melanoma, head and neck, liver or kidney cancer.

The genes are TRBV4-1 and TRBJ1-4; no clear D. V was cut by 4 bases and J by 7 bases, with 13 bases left in between. Germline V gives CDR1 MGHRA, CDR2 YSYEKL. The CDR3 loop spans 14 amino acids. The CDR3 spells CASSPISRSEKLFF. DNA for the CDR3: TGCGCCAGCAGCCCTATTTCCCGGAGTGAAAAACTGTTTTTT.

The J gene is TRBJ1-2, the V gene TRBV28; unclear D gene. Trimming shortened V by 2 bases and J by 3 bases, and 10 bases separated the two germline ends. CDR3 length equals 14 residues. The V gene's germline CDR1 is MDHEN and CDR2 SYDVKM. For the CDR3, the DNA is TGTGCCAGCAGTTTAGGAACCCATTACTATGGCTACACCTTC. The encoded protein is CASSLGTHYYGYTF.

V usage is TRBV2 and J usage is TRBJ1-1, with unresolved D. CDR1 and CDR2 from the germline V gene are SNHLY and FYNNEI. The CDR3 spans 13 residues. V was clipped by 6 bases and J by 5 bases, with 13 bases between them. CDR3 nucleotide sequence: TGTGCCAGCAGGAGGAACGTCCAAACTGAAGCTTTCTTT. Translated, it gives CASRRNVQTEAFF.

This chain connects TRBV2 to TRBJ2-5; perhaps TRBD2 as D (6 bases). The length of the CDR3 is 14 residues. Germline assignment: CDR1 SNHLY and CDR2 FYNNEI. V lost 6 bases and J 5 bases, leaving 16 bases between the germline ends. The CDR3 loop is CASRAQVSGETQYF. The CDR3 nucleotides read TGTGCCAGCAGAGCCCAGGTCAGCGGGGAGACCCAGTACTTC.

The chain links TRBV19 to TRBJ1-2; D is possibly TRBD1 (5 bases). V lost 9 bases and J 5 bases, leaving 13 bases between the germline ends. This CDR3 spans 12 amino acids. Germline CDR1 reads LNHDA; CDR2 reads SQIVND (reference sequence). CDR3: CASNRRGYGYTF. The CDR3 DNA reads TGTGCCAGCAATCGGAGGGGATATGGCTACACCTTC.

This clone was found a few times. The chain carries TRBV18 and TRBJ2-7; 9 bases are shared with TRBD1. Trimming at V came to 3 bases and at J to 0 bases, leaving 3 bases not matched to a gene. From germline, CDR1 is KGHSH and CDR2 LQKENI. This CDR3 spans 15 amino acids. CDR3 residues: CASSPGQGSSYEQYF. CDR3 sequence (DNA): TGTGCCAGCTCACCGGGACAGGGTAGCTCCTACGAGCAGTACTTC.

This chain links TRBV27 with TRBJ1-1, with D perhaps TRBD1 (5 bases). The CDR3 is 14 residues long. Germline V gene lookup returns CDR1 MNHEY and CDR2 SMNVEV (reference sequence). V lost 7 bases and J 4 bases, leaving 16 bases between the germline ends. Here the CDR3 reads CASKGRGLGTEAFF. CDR3 nucleotides: TGTGCCAGCAAGGGACGGGGGTTAGGCACTGAAGCTTTCTTT.

V gene TRBV5-6 combines with J gene TRBJ2-6; 8 nucleotides line up with TRBD1. The trim removed 4 bases at V and 4 bases at J, leaving 7 bases unmatched. The CDR3 sequence is 16 residues long. CDR1 and CDR2 from the germline V gene are SGHDT and YYEEEE. The CDR3 DNA follows: TGTGCCAGCAGCACGACAGGGGTAAGGGGGGCCAACGTCCTGACTTTC. It yields the protein CASSTTGVRGANVLTF.

V and J are TRBV6-1 and TRBJ1-3; 7 nucleotides align to TRBD1. This CDR3 is built from 19 residues. V shed 1 base, J shed 0 bases, and the junction held 12 bases outside the gene matches. Germline loops: CDR1 MNHNS, CDR2 SASEGT. The CDR3 nucleotides read TGTGCCAGCAGTGAAGGTGCGTGGTTCAGGACAGGCTCTGGAAACACCATATATTTT. Its translation is CASSEGAWFRTGSGNTIYF.

The V gene is TRBV9, the J gene TRBJ2-7; 7 nucleotides line up with TRBD1. There are 14 residues in the CDR3. Germline CDR1 SGDLS, CDR2 YYNGEE. After removal of 1 base from V and 4 bases from J, the junction contained 5 bases not matched to a gene. The CDR3 is CASSVQETGYEQYF. The CDR3 DNA follows: TGTGCCAGCAGCGTACAAGAGACAGGGTACGAGCAGTACTTC.

The chain recombines TRBV10-3 with TRBJ1-2; 9 bases align to TRBD1. Germline V gene data show CDR1 as ENHRY and CDR2 as SYGVKD. The CDR3 loop spans 15 amino acids. V gave up 7 bases and J gave up 2 bases; unmatched junction bases: 8. CDR3 sequence (DNA): TGTGCCATCACTGGACAGGGGACCTCAAACTATGGCTACACCTTC. This codes for CAITGQGTSNYGYTF.

This clone was observed a handful of times. This chain links TRBV25-1 with TRBJ1-2; the D is unclear. Trimming shortened V by 6 bases and J by 8 bases, and 16 bases separated the two germline ends. The germline V gene encodes CDR1 MGHDK and CDR2 SYGVNS. This CDR3 is 13 amino acids long. The CDR3 reads CASSEVGFYGYTF. The CDR3 coding sequence is TGTGCCAGCAGCGAGGTGGGTTTCTACGGCTACACCTTC.

This clone came up a few times. The chain uses TRBV5-8 and TRBJ2-3, with 8 bases aligning to TRBD2. V shed 7 bases, J shed 2 bases, and the junction held 12 bases outside the gene matches. CDR3 size: 16 residues. Per the germline V gene, CDR1 is SGHTS and CDR2 is YDEGEE. The CDR3 protein is CASPLSPGGATDTQYF. CDR3 bases: TGTGCCAGCCCCCTTAGTCCGGGGGGGGCCACAGATACGCAGTATTTT.

The chain couples TRBV4-3 to TRBJ2-1; no clear D gene. CDR3 length equals 15 residues. CDR1 LGHNA and CDR2 YSLEER come from the germline V gene. Trimming removed 0 bases at V and 7 bases at J, with 13 bases between. The CDR3 here is CASSQEGQIGNEQFF. CDR3 bases: TGCGCCAGCAGCCAAGAAGGTCAGATAGGGAATGAGCAGTTCTTC.

This chain links TRBV29-1 with TRBJ1-1, with D unresolved. Trimming stripped 4 bases from V and 7 bases from J, with 16 bases between. Germline lookup yields CDR1 SQVTM and CDR2 ANQGSEA. This CDR3 region has 13 residues. This CDR3 reads CSVVKLRPGEAFF. The CDR3, as DNA: TGCAGCGTTGTAAAACTGAGACCTGGTGAAGCTTTCTTT.

This clone was counted once. The CDR3 reads CASSQKMVGELFF. CDR3 bases: TGTGCCAGCAGCCAAAAAATGGTCGGGGAGCTGTTTTTT. The chain combines TRBV14 with TRBJ2-2; D ambiguous. V lost 2 bases and J 7 bases, leaving 8 bases between the germline ends. This CDR3 has 13 amino acids. Germline CDR1 SGHDN, CDR2 FVKESK.

This sequence joins TRBV5-4 and TRBJ1-3; D unresolved. Trimming left V 1 base short and J 4 bases short, with 9 bases between. This CDR3 is built from 14 residues. In germline, CDR1 is SGHNT, CDR2 YYREEE (reference sequence). The chain's CDR3 is CASSLLATGNTIYF. The CDR3 DNA sequence: TGTGCCAGCAGCTTGTTGGCTACAGGAAACACCATATATTTT.

This clone was found once. The chain employs TRBV5-1 and TRBJ2-6; no definite D call. The length of the CDR3 is 18 residues. From germline, CDR1 is SGHRS and CDR2 YFSETQ. V was clipped by 0 bases and J by 0 bases, with 13 bases between them. This chain's CDR3 is CASSLDGEFYSGANVLTF. The CDR3 region has the DNA TGCGCCAGCAGCTTGGATGGCGAGTTCTACTCTGGGGCCAACGTCCTGACTTTC. Based on the CDR3 plus reference TRBV5-1 and TRBJ2-6, the full variable domain is KAGVTQTPRYLIKTRGQQVTLSCSPISGHRSVSWYQQTPGQGLQFLFEYFSETQRNKGNFPGRFSGRQFSNSRSEMNVSTLELGDSALYLCASSLDGEFYSGANVLTFGAGSRLTVL.